The 8 T cell receptor beta chains reported below all come from one sample, sequenced in a study of cytomegalovirus exposure and HLA in healthy donors. PCR involved 60 Vbeta and 13 Jbeta primers. Sequencing used immunoSEQ multiplex PCR; TCRdb keeps in-frame clones, though not all of them. The sample lists some 120,000 clones, approximately 80% occurring once. The sequenced sample consisted of PBMCs. These receptor sequences come from a young man in good health and CMV-seropositive.

The chain joins TRBV5-1 to TRBJ2-3, with 8 bases that match TRBD2. V dropped 3 bases and J dropped 4; count of bases not matched to a gene: 7. CDR3 length equals 15 residues. Per germline, CDR1 SGHRS and CDR2 YFSETQ. The DNA for the CDR3 is TGCGCCAGCAGCTCCAAGAGCGGGGGAGCAGATACGCAGTATTTT. Protein sequence: CASSSKSGGADTQYF.

The chain recombines TRBV30 with TRBJ2-1; tentative D call: TRBD1 (5 bases). The germline CDR1 and CDR2 sequences are GTSNPN and SVGIG (reference sequence). The V and J ends lost 3 bases and 3 bases respectively, with 15 bases between them. The CDR3 runs 15 residues. The CDR3 is CAWSTQGYFYNEQFF. The CDR3 DNA reads TGTGCCTGGAGCACTCAGGGTTACTTCTACAATGAGCAGTTCTTC. The entire variable domain, with the rest obtained from reference TRBV30 and TRBJ2-1, is as follows: SQTIHQWPATLVQPVGSPLSLECTVEGTSNPNLYWYRQAAGRGLQLLFYSVGIGQISSEVPQNLSASRPQDRQFILSSKKLLLSDSGFYLCAWSTQGYFYNEQFFGPGTRLTVL.

In this sample, this clone turned up a few times. The chain joins TRBV30 to TRBJ2-4; 12 bases agree with TRBD2. Germline CDR1 GTSNPN, CDR2 SVGIG (reference sequence). V was pared by 0 bases and J by 12 bases, with 6 bases of the junction left unmatched. This CDR3 comprises 14 residues. CDR3 protein: CAWSVLAGGDSQYF. The CDR3 DNA reads as TGTGCCTGGAGTGTACTAGCGGGGGGAGACAGTCAGTACTTC.

The rearrangement links TRBV5-1 to TRBJ2-2; 9 nucleotides match TRBD1. This CDR3 is built from 16 residues. Germline V lookup: CDR1 SGHRS, CDR2 YFSETQ. V gave up 4 bases and J gave up 6 bases; unmatched junction bases: 10. The CDR3 nucleotides read TGCGCCAGCAGCCCCCGGGACAGGGTCATATCCGGGGAGCTGTTTTTT. Its translation: CASSPRDRVISGELFF.

This clone occurred once. The genes are TRBV7-2 and TRBJ2-1; 11 nucleotides align to TRBD1. The CDR3 has 13 residues. The germline V gene has CDR1 SGHTA and CDR2 FQGNSA. V gave up 5 bases and J gave up 7 bases; unmatched junction bases: 1. CDR3: CASSRDRGNEQFF. Written as DNA, the CDR3 is TGTGCCAGCAGCCGGGACAGGGGGAATGAGCAGTTCTTC.

This chain connects TRBV4-2 to TRBJ2-7, with D possibly matching TRBD2 (6 bases). The CDR3 consists of 16 residues. V was shortened by 0 bases and J by 7 bases, with 19 bases between the two germline ends. Germline V gene lookup returns CDR1 LGHNA and CDR2 YNFKEQ. CDR3 coding DNA: TGTGCCAGCAGCCAAGAATGGGGTCGGACGGACTATGAGCAGTACTTC. It codes for CASSQEWGRTDYEQYF.

This chain connects TRBV4-3 to TRBJ2-7; D is undetermined. Trimming shortened V by 3 bases and J by 0 bases, and 9 bases separated the two germline ends. The CDR3 has 14 residues. Looked up from germline, CDR1 is LGHNA and CDR2 is YSLEER. The CDR3 sequence is CASSQRLSSYEQYF. In DNA, the CDR3 is TGCGCCAGCAGCCAGAGGCTAAGCTCCTACGAGCAGTACTTC.

This chain links TRBV15 with TRBJ2-7, with a tentative D call TRBD1 (6 bases). The V end lost 1 base, the J end lost 5 bases, and 12 bases lay between the germline ends. The CDR3 is made up of 14 amino acids. CDR1 and CDR2 from the germline V gene are LNHNV and YYDKDF (reference sequence). CDR3 sequence: CATSRATGLHEQYF. The CDR3 nucleotides read TGTGCCACCAGCAGAGCCACAGGGCTCCACGAGCAGTACTTC.